A single sample gave rise to the 22 T cell receptor beta chains below, sequenced in a study of cytomegalovirus exposure and HLA in healthy donors (dated by TCRdb to about 2017). The method was the immunoSEQ multiplex PCR assay. For the multiplex PCR, a mixture combining 60 forward primers for TCR Vbeta segments and 13 reverse primers for TCR Jbeta segments was used. As stored in TCRdb, this immuneACCESS dataset retains in-frame rearrangements with V and J assigned. A fraction of the clones does not appear; measured against another copy, unresolved V genes explain less than half of the discrepancy, and the remainder lacks a known reason. This sample's table lists more than 140,000 clones. The ten largest make up about 2.2% of the sample. Source material: PBMCs. These receptors all come from a woman between 18 and 29 years old in good health and CMV-seronegative.

This chain uses TRBV30 with TRBJ2-5; no clear D gene. TRBJ2-7 explains the end of the DNA better; the J call may be wrong. The CDR3 has 12 amino acids. Per germline, CDR1 GTSNPN and CDR2 SVGIG (reference sequence). CDR3: CAWTLGPGEQYF. CDR3 DNA sequence: TGTGCCTGGACCCTGGGCCCCGGCGAGCAGTACTTC.

V usage is TRBV7-9 and J usage is TRBJ1-5, with D possibly matching TRBD1 (5 bases). Germline V lookup: CDR1 SEHNR, CDR2 FQNEAQ (reference sequence). The CDR3 totals 16 residues. V gave up 1 base and J gave up 4 bases, with 14 bases separating them. The CDR3 coding sequence is TGTGCCAGCAGCTTAGATGGAGGGGCCCATAATCAGCCCCAGCATTTT. This encodes CASSLDGGAHNQPQHF.

Here the CDR3 DNA reads TGTGCCAGCAGCCTTAGCGGGAGCAGGGAGACCCAGTACTTC. The encoded protein is CASSLSGSRETQYF. The rearrangement joins TRBV7-7 to TRBJ2-5, with 9 bases identical to TRBD2. Germline V CDR1 and CDR2: SSHAT, FNYEAQ (reference sequence). CDR3 length: 14 amino acids. The V gene end was trimmed by 5 bases and the J gene end by 5 bases; junction bases not matched to a gene: 6.

The chain employs TRBV7-9 and TRBJ2-1; 11 nucleotides line up with TRBD1. With V trimmed by 1 base and J by 10 bases, 15 bases remained unmatched. This CDR3 contains 18 residues. Germline loops: CDR1 SEHNR, CDR2 FQNEAQ (reference sequence). The chain's CDR3 is CASSLEESRDRGVLEQFF. The CDR3 region has the DNA TGTGCCAGCAGCTTAGAAGAATCGCGGGACAGGGGGGTTTTGGAGCAGTTCTTC.

The V call is TRBV7-9, the J call TRBJ1-3, with 7 bases lining up with TRBD1. In germline, CDR1 is SEHNR, CDR2 FQNEAQ (reference sequence). The V segment lost 6 bases and the J segment 6 bases; nucleotides outside the gene matches: 8. This CDR3 is built from 14 residues. CDR3 DNA sequence: TGTGCCAGCAGAAGGGGACAGAGGCAAAACACCATATATTTT. Its protein is CASRRGQRQNTIYF.

The chain's CDR3 is CASSLGTSGRVETQYF. CDR3 nucleotide sequence: TGTGCCAGCAGCTTAGGGACTAGCGGGAGGGTAGAGACCCAGTACTTC. V usage is TRBV11-3 and J usage is TRBJ2-5; 15 bases are a match to TRBD2. This CDR3 region has 16 residues. J lost 4 bases, V lost 1 base, and 1 base had no gene match. Germline V CDR1 and CDR2: SGHNT, YENEEA.

This rearrangement joins TRBV7-2 to TRBJ2-2, with TRBD2 matching 8 bases. The CDR3 loop spans 16 amino acids. Germline lookup yields CDR1 SGHTA and CDR2 FQGNSA. V was pared by 0 bases and J by 5 bases, with 5 bases of the junction left unmatched. CDR3 DNA: TGTGCCAGCAGCTTAGCTAGCGGGATGGGTACCGGGGAGCTGTTTTTT. Protein product: CASSLASGMGTGELFF. The full variable domain, completed using reference TRBV7-2 and TRBJ2-2, is GAGVSQSPSNKVTEKGKDVELRCDPISGHTALYWYRQSLGQGLEFLIYFQGNSAPDKSGLPSDRFSAERTGGSVSTLTIQRTQQEDSAVYLCASSLASGMGTGELFFGEGSRLTVL.

J is TRBJ2-3 and V is TRBV11-2; TRBD2 matches 8 bases. With V trimmed by 1 base and J by 4 bases, 7 bases remained unmatched. From germline, CDR1 is SGHAT and CDR2 FQNNGV. The length of the CDR3 is 16 residues. CDR3 sequence: CASSLAPLADSDTQYF. CDR3 bases: TGTGCCAGCAGCTTAGCCCCACTAGCGGACTCAGATACGCAGTATTTT.

The rearrangement uses TRBV27 and TRBJ2-1; the D gene is possibly TRBD2 (6 bases). Germline V gives CDR1 MNHEY, CDR2 SMNVEV (reference sequence). The CDR3 covers 15 residues. Trimming took off 3 bases at V and 0 bases at J, with 9 bases between the two ends. This CDR3 reads CASSLAGSSYNEQFF. The CDR3 DNA follows: TGTGCCAGCAGTTTGGCGGGGAGCTCCTACAATGAGCAGTTCTTC.

The chain combines TRBV6-5 with TRBJ2-1, with TRBD2 matching 8 bases. The trim removed 7 bases at V and 6 bases at J, leaving 5 bases unmatched. The CDR3 runs 13 residues. Germline CDR1 is MNHEY and CDR2 is SVGAGI. The CDR3 nucleotides read TGTGCCAGCACGGCGGGAGGACTCAATGAGCAGTTCTTC. The encoded protein is CASTAGGLNEQFF.

The V and J genes are TRBV10-2 and TRBJ2-1; 11 positions match TRBD2. The CDR3 sequence is 14 residues long. The V and J ends lost 6 bases and 5 bases, in that order; junction bases with no gene match: 3. From germline, CDR1 is WSHSY and CDR2 SAAADI. The chain's CDR3 is CASRGLAVDNEQFF. The DNA for the CDR3 is TGCGCCAGCAGGGGACTAGCGGTAGACAATGAGCAGTTCTTC.

The chain carries TRBV4-1 and TRBJ2-7, with 8 bases that match TRBD2. Per germline, CDR1 MGHRA and CDR2 YSYEKL. CDR3 size: 14 residues. V trimming: 5 bases; J trimming: 1 base; junction bases outside the gene matches: 4. The CDR3 DNA follows: TGCGCCAGCAGCGAAAGCGGGGGATCCTACGAGCAGTACGTC. This encodes CASSESGGSYEQYV.

The V call is TRBV28, the J call TRBJ1-1, with D maybe TRBD1 (5 bases). The CDR3 covers 13 residues. The germline V gene has CDR1 MDHEN and CDR2 SYDVKM. V lost 3 bases and J 1 base, leaving 6 bases between the germline ends. As DNA, the CDR3 is TGTGCCAGCAGTTTGACAGAGAACACTGAAGCTTTCTTT. This encodes CASSLTENTEAFF. The variable domain in full, completed from reference TRBV28 and TRBJ1-1, reads DVKVTQSSRYLVKRTGEKVFLECVQDMDHENMFWYRQDPGLGLRLIYFSYDVKMKEKGDIPEGYSVSREKKERFSLILESASTNQTSMYLCASSLTENTEAFFGQGTRLTVV.

The chain carries TRBV19 and TRBJ2-5; 9 positions agree with TRBD2. The J segment lost 1 base and the V segment lost 0 bases, leaving 6 bases of the junction unmatched. Germline V gene lookup returns CDR1 LNHDA and CDR2 SQIVND (reference sequence). The CDR3 has 17 amino acids. This chain's CDR3 is CASSIDAGGVVQETQYF. CDR3 sequence (DNA): TGTGCCAGTAGTATAGATGCGGGGGGGGTGGTCCAAGAGACCCAGTACTTC.

V and J are TRBV30 and TRBJ1-2, with D tentatively TRBD1 (5 bases). The CDR3 is 13 residues long. V lost 4 bases, J lost 8 bases, and 17 bases lay in between. Germline V gives CDR1 GTSNPN, CDR2 SVGIG (reference sequence). For the CDR3, the DNA is TGTGCCTGGATGGTCCCCGGGGGTTTAGGCTACACCTTC. Amino acids: CAWMVPGGLGYTF.

The CDR3 region has the DNA TGTGCCCTAGGCCTAGCGGGAGTGGAGACCCAGTACTTC. It specifies CALGLAGVETQYF. The rearrangement uses TRBV7-2 and TRBJ2-5, with 10 bases matching TRBD2. The ends lost 11 bases at V and 5 bases at J; junction bases unmatched: 8. From germline, CDR1 is SGHTA and CDR2 FQGNSA. This CDR3 has 13 residues.

This chain joins TRBV7-6 and TRBJ2-1, with 7 bases identical to TRBD1. Unmatched junction bases numbered 5, after V lost 6 bases and J lost 0 bases. In germline, CDR1 is SGHVS, CDR2 FNYEAQ. This CDR3 is built from 15 residues. CDR3 region: CASSQTGSSYNEQFF. CDR3 DNA: TGTGCCAGCAGTCAGACAGGGAGCTCCTACAATGAGCAGTTCTTC.

V and J are TRBV5-4 and TRBJ2-7; D might be TRBD1 (5 bases). V shed 1 base and J shed 9 bases, with 17 bases lying between them. The CDR3 covers 14 residues. Germline V CDR1 and CDR2: SGHNT, YYREEE (reference sequence). CDR3 in DNA: TGTGCCAGCAGCTTGTGGGGCGGTCTTGCGGTGCAGTACTTC. Translation: CASSLWGGLAVQYF. The full variable domain, its missing parts supplied by reference TRBV5-4 and TRBJ2-7, is ETGVTQSPTHLIKTRGQQVTLRCSSQSGHNTVSWYQQALGQGPQFIFQYYREEENGRGNFPPRFSGLQFPNYSSELNVNALELDDSALYLCASSLWGGLAVQYFGPGTRLTVT.

The chain has TRBV4-1 and TRBJ1-2, with D unclear. The germline V gene has CDR1 MGHRA and CDR2 YSYEKL. The length of the CDR3 is 12 residues. Trimming cost V 0 bases and J 7 bases, with 6 bases left between them. The CDR3 here is CASSQELGGYTF. The CDR3, as DNA: TGCGCCAGCAGCCAAGAACTCGGTGGCTACACCTTC.

The V and J genes are TRBV27 and TRBJ2-5, with D unclear. Looked up from germline, CDR1 is MNHEY and CDR2 is SMNVEV (reference sequence). The CDR3 has 12 residues. The V and J ends lost 8 bases and 0 bases respectively, with 7 bases between them. In DNA, the CDR3 is TGTGCCAGCTCGCACTACCAAGAGACCCAGTACTTC. As protein: CASSHYQETQYF.

The gene calls are TRBV7-2 and TRBJ1-5, with D perhaps TRBD1 (6 bases). In germline, CDR1 is SGHTA, CDR2 FQGNSA. Trimming took off 5 bases at V and 1 base at J, with 9 bases between the two ends. The CDR3 runs 14 residues. The CDR3 DNA reads as TGTGCCAGCAGCGCCCAGGGGAGCAATCAGCCCCAGCATTTT. Amino acids: CASSAQGSNQPQHF.

This sequence joins TRBV29-1 and TRBJ2-3; 12 bases line up with TRBD2. With V trimmed by 7 bases and J by 2 bases, 10 bases remained unmatched. This CDR3 has 16 residues. Germline CDR1 SQVTM, CDR2 ANQGSEA. The CDR3 loop is CSGSSGRADYTDTQYF. The CDR3 DNA is TGCAGCGGGTCTAGCGGGAGGGCCGATTACACAGATACGCAGTATTTT.